Detailed here is one TCR beta chain. Its cognate antigen is unknown. The sample belongs to a study of cytomegalovirus exposure and HLA in healthy donors. Study conclusions and caveats: Reported performance of the classifier showed diagnosis of cytomegalovirus status with high specificity and sensitivity. Exclusion applied to some V segments, including TRBV6-2 and TRBV6-3, as they were indistinguishable. In a later analysis, V- and J-gene trimming of beta chains associated with a DCLRE1C missense variant, replicated independently. Clonal expansion was found to be greater in HLA-associated TCR beta chains than in equally common others in a later analysis.

Looked up from germline, CDR1 is MNHNY and CDR2 is SVGAGI (reference sequence). The CDR3 is 14 amino acids. Trimming at V came to 2 bases and at J to 7 bases, leaving 7 bases not matched to a gene. Researchers ran the PCR with 60 Vbeta and 13 Jbeta primers. Sequenced by immunoSEQ multiplex PCR; TCRdb stores in-frame clones only, minus some. Altogether approximately 150,000 clones are present, around 83% being singletons, with the ten largest covering around 4.1%. Source material: PBMCs. The TCR sequence derives from a man aged 50 to 60 in good health and CMV-seropositive. The gene calls are TRBV6-6 and TRBJ1-2, with 7 bases that match TRBD1. The CDR3 spells CASSYLLSGGGYTF. CDR3 nucleotides: TGTGCCAGCAGTTACCTTTTGTCAGGGGGTGGCTACACCTTC.